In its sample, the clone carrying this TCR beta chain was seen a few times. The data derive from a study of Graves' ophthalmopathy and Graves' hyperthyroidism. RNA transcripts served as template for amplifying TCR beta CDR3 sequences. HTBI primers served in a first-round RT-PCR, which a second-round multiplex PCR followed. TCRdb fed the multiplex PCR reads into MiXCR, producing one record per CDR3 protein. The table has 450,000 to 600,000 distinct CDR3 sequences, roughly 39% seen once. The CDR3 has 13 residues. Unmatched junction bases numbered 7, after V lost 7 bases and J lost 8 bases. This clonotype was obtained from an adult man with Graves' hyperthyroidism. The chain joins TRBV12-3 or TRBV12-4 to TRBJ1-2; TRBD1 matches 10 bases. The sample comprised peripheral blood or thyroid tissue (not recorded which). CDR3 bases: TGTGCCAGCACCTGGACAGGGGGTATCGGCTACACCTTC. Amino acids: CASTWTGGIGYTF.